In its sample, the clone carrying this TCR beta chain was seen a few times. Its antigen is still unknown. Germline V gene sequence: CDR1 MGHDK, CDR2 SYGVNS. This CDR3 region has 14 residues. The V and J ends lost 7 bases and 4 bases respectively, with 14 bases between them. This entry comes from a study of CD8+ T cells in alopecia areata. Background on the study: Tofacitinib administration persisted for 6 to 18 months, succeeded by 6 months off drug. Affected scalp percentage gauged treated patients' severity. General study points: Patients displayed less clarity in TCR sharing than mice, a finding possibly related to HLA.

Treatment in this sample: oral pan-JAK inhibitor, 5-10 mg twice daily. cDNA prepared by RNA extraction and subsequent reverse transcription served as the template for sequencing. Clones were sequenced by immunoSEQ multiplex PCR, and TCRdb holds only the in-frame ones, with some missing. The data show about 270,000 clones, 60% seen once. The sample was CD4+ T cells sorted from blood, taken around week 52, from a patient treated with tofacitinib. The gene calls are TRBV25-1 and TRBJ2-1; D gene ambiguous. This receptor was obtained from a human donor with alopecia areata. CDR3 bases: TGTGCCAGCACCGATCATTACCCTTACAATGAGCAGTTCTTC. Translation gives CASTDHYPYNEQFF.